Each of the 8 T cell receptor beta chains below was sequenced from the same sample in a study of siplizumab effects on memory and regulatory T cells. TCRdb's copy holds only in-frame clones and misses some; the assay was immunoSEQ multiplex PCR. This sample carries about 98,000 clones, 80% to 95% of them seen once, and the ten largest clones take 0.9% to 1.3%. Sequencing was carried out using CD4+ T cells sorted from blood. These receptors were collected from a human donor in good health.

The chain joins TRBV4-2 to TRBJ2-1; 11 bases align to TRBD2. The CDR3 is made up of 15 amino acids. Germline-derived CDR1 and CDR2 are LGHNA and YNFKEQ. Trimming at V came to 4 bases and at J to 6 bases, leaving 5 bases not matched to a gene. The CDR3 reads CASSLAGGPSNEQFF. Written as DNA, the CDR3 is TGTGCCAGCAGCCTAGCGGGAGGGCCCTCCAATGAGCAGTTCTTC.

The chain is built from TRBV10-3 and TRBJ2-7, with TRBD1 matching over 9 bases. The ends lost 4 bases at V and 5 bases at J; junction bases unmatched: 6. CDR3 length: 14 residues. In germline, CDR1 is ENHRY, CDR2 SYGVKD. Here the CDR3 DNA reads TGTGCCATCAGTGGGCGGGACAGGGACCACGAGCAGTACTTC. Residues: CAISGRDRDHEQYF.

V is TRBV29-1 and J is TRBJ2-3; D might be TRBD2 (5 bases). The CDR3 covers 10 residues. Germline assignment: CDR1 SQVTM and CDR2 ANQGSEA. V was trimmed by 8 bases and J by 6 bases, leaving 9 bases between them. The CDR3 nucleotides read TGCAGCATGTGGGAGGATACGCAGTATTTT. Its translation: CSMWEDTQYF.

The chain carries TRBV19 and TRBJ1-2; TRBD1 agrees at 9 bases. Trimming removed 5 bases from V and 2 bases from J; junction bases left unmatched: 6. Germline V gene sequence: CDR1 LNHDA, CDR2 SQIVND (reference sequence). The CDR3 loop spans 15 amino acids. The CDR3 sequence is CASSPRQGVNYGYTF. CDR3 nucleotide sequence: TGTGCCAGTAGTCCCCGACAGGGGGTGAACTATGGCTACACCTTC.

The chain joins TRBV5-6 to TRBJ1-4; 8 bases map to TRBD1. The CDR3 length is 15 residues. Losses at the gene ends were 4 bases for V and 3 bases for J; bases not matched to a gene: 5. The V gene's germline CDR1 is SGHDT and CDR2 YYEEEE. Written as DNA, the CDR3 is TGTGCCAGCAGCGCCACGGGACAGGCTAATGAAAAACTGTTTTTT. Residues: CASSATGQANEKLFF.

This chain's CDR3 is CASSLMAGNQETQYF. In DNA, the CDR3 is TGCGCCAGCAGCTTGATGGCGGGGAACCAAGAGACCCAGTACTTC. The V call is TRBV5-1, the J call TRBJ2-5; possible D gene TRBD2, 6 bases. The ends were cut back, 1 base at V and 0 bases at J, with 10 bases in the middle. Germline V gene sequence: CDR1 SGHRS, CDR2 YFSETQ. The CDR3 has 15 amino acids. Drawing the rest from reference TRBV5-1 and TRBJ2-5, the complete variable domain is KAGVTQTPRYLIKTRGQQVTLSCSPISGHRSVSWYQQTPGQGLQFLFEYFSETQRNKGNFPGRFSGRQFSNSRSEMNVSTLELGDSALYLCASSLMAGNQETQYFGPGTRLLVL.

This clone appeared a single time. The chain has TRBV18 and TRBJ1-2; 8 positions match TRBD1. The CDR3 has 13 amino acids. CDR1 and CDR2 from the germline V gene are KGHSH and LQKENI. Trimming removed 3 bases from V and 3 bases from J; junction bases left unmatched: 0. CDR3 residues: CASSPDRDYGYTF. For the CDR3, the DNA is TGTGCCAGCTCACCGGACAGGGACTATGGCTACACCTTC.

The chain recombines TRBV6-5 with TRBJ1-4; 7 positions agree with TRBD1. Trimming removed 6 bases from V and 3 bases from J; junction bases left unmatched: 1. This CDR3 is 13 amino acids long. CDR1 is MNHEY and CDR2 is SVGAGI in the germline V gene. CDR3 amino acids: CASSGTANEKLFF. CDR3 nucleotide sequence: TGTGCCAGCAGCGGGACAGCTAATGAAAAACTGTTTTTT.